The 2 T cell receptor beta chains listed next were all sequenced from one sample in a study of blood T cell repertoires in COVID-19 (dated by TCRdb to 2020 to 2022). The library relied on the immunoSEQ multiplex PCR assay. Drawn from immuneACCESS, this table holds only the in-frame rearrangements with V and J called that TCRdb kept. Clones are partly lost; checked studies trace under half to an unresolved V gene and leave the rest unexplained. Here the sample has about 250,000 clones; around nine tenths occur a single time. Around 0.84% of the sample rests with the top ten. Sequenced input: peripheral blood. Receptors originate from a man aged 25-40 years with acute or convalescent COVID-19.

There are a few counts of this clone. The chain employs TRBV7-8 and TRBJ2-5; 8 bases agree with TRBD1. J lost 5 bases, V lost 4 bases, and 3 bases had no gene match. The V gene's germline CDR1 is SGHVS and CDR2 FQNEAQ. The CDR3 spans 13 residues. CDR3 DNA sequence: TGTGCCAGCAGCTCTACAGGGGGGGAGACCCAGTACTTC. Its translation is CASSSTGGETQYF. The full variable domain, rest sourced from reference TRBV7-8 and TRBJ2-5, is GAGVSQSPRYKVAKRGQDVALRCDPISGHVSLFWYQQALGQGPEFLTYFQNEAQLDKSGLPSDRFFAERPEGSVSTLKIQRTQQEDSAVYLCASSSTGGETQYFGPGTRLLVL.

The chain recombines TRBV9 with TRBJ2-5, with TRBD2 identical over 9 bases. The CDR3 length is 16 residues. Germline CDR1 SGDLS, CDR2 YYNGEE. V lost 3 bases to trimming and J lost 1 base; unmatched junction nucleotides: 7. The CDR3 here is CASSASGGGAQETQYF. CDR3 bases: TGTGCCAGCAGCGCAAGCGGCGGGGGGGCCCAAGAGACCCAGTACTTC.